This T cell receptor (beta chain) emerged from a study of blood T cell repertoires in COVID-19 (TCRdb year 2020). Regarding the complete study: Collaborator samples came from the United States, Italy and Spain and covered acute and convalescent phases of COVID-19. The prospective study material was composed of cDNA or gDNA derived from T cells, B-cell-depleted T cells, or PBMCs. Nearly every sample came with metadata listing a de-identified subject ID, COVID-19 status, age in years and sex. Deeply sampled blood TCRbeta repertoires from subjects exposed to, actively infected with, or recovered from COVID-19 were included in the dataset. Where HLA class I and class II types were available, the types were taken from metadata supplied by the sample provider, not from assay-based typing. The samples were drawn from two sources: the first 160 participants of the ongoing ImmuneRACE study, and 1,000 to 1,500 subjects contributed by 6 global collaborators. A freely available public database, intended as a resource for researchers studying the immune response to SARS-CoV-2, is where the repertoires were released. On the study overall, not on this receptor specifically: How much clinical and demographic metadata was included differed by source and by participant, and the metadata was provided uncurated.

TCRbeta CDR3 regions were amplified from genomic DNA using the immunoSEQ Assay, a bias-controlled multiplex PCR. Regarding the original processing steps: Nucleated cell counts per sample were estimated from amplification of reference gene primers within the assay. Sequence reads were collapsed and filtered to measure the absolute abundance of every unique TCRbeta CDR3 rearrangement. For each sample, productive Simpson clonality was calculated as the square root of Simpson's diversity index across productive rearrangements. Held by TCRdb, this immuneACCESS table contains in-frame sequences only and omits some clones. Under half of the omission traces to an unresolved V gene where checked; the cause of the rest is unknown. From that table come the V and J calls and clone size; the DNA was used to work out D and trimming. This sample has about 400,000 clones in its table, and roughly 89% of those were observed once. Less than 2% of the sample is in the top ten clones.

Participants in the prospective study were aged about 18 to 95 years, lived in about two dozen United States geographic areas, and enrolled through a virtual design. To assign participants to cohorts, the prospective study relied on clinical history that participants themselves reported in a screening survey and a study questionnaire. ImmuneRACE Cohort 3 recovered participants were defined by two consecutive negative NP/OP PCR tests, healthcare professional clearance, or symptom resolution. In the prospective study, mobile phlebotomists collected whole blood, serum and a nasopharyngeal or oropharyngeal swab from each participant. Prospective study participants could optionally give additional blood draws and questionnaires over a roughly two-month period. Blood samples from the prospective study were shipped frozen or at room temperature prior to DNA extraction. Turning to this clone: Its antigen remains undetermined. It has no much larger one-base neighbor in the sample; base qualities were not kept.

Trimming takes 3 bases from V and 2 bases from J, and the germline ends sit 7 bases apart. CDR3 length: 12 amino acids, cysteine to phenylalanine. Just CDR3 DNA is preserved here, 36 bases in frame from base 1. The germline V gene encodes CDR1 DFQATT and CDR2 SNEGSKA (reference sequence). This receptor was obtained from a woman younger than 45 who had recovered from COVID-19. The rearrangement combines TRBV20-1 with TRBJ2-5, with no confidently assigned D gene. Specimen: PBMCs or T cells enriched from blood (not recorded which). The CDR3 here reads CSASSRQETQYF. The sequenced DNA is TGCAGTGCTAGTAGCCGGCAAGAGACCCAGTACTTC.